Given below is one TCR beta chain in context. The sample originates from a study of T cell responses to AZD1222 COVID-19 vaccine. Trimming took 5 bases from V and 7 from J, leaving 14 bases between them. Germline values: CDR1 MNHEY, CDR2 SVGAGI. The CDR3 loop spans 13 amino acids. Some clones are missing from TCRdb's copy, which holds only in-frame ones; the method was immunoSEQ multiplex PCR. The sample holds some 160,000 clones, roughly 92% seen once. The receptor comes from an adult in good health. The sequenced sample was peripheral blood, obtained on day 0 of AZD1222 vaccination. The genes are TRBV6-5 and TRBJ1-2; unclear D gene. The CDR3 nucleotides are TGTGCCAGCAGTCTCAGAGAGGGAGGTGGCTACACCTTC. Translation: CASSLREGGGYTF.